This passage covers 30 T cell receptor beta chains from one sample sequenced in a study of blood T cell repertoires in COVID-19 (dated by TCRdb to the early 2020s). Library generation was performed with the immunoSEQ multiplex PCR assay. The immuneACCESS repertoire file appears here via TCRdb, limited to in-frame rearrangements. These files lack a portion of the clones; in checked studies, under half of the deficit traces to unresolved V genes, and the cause of the others is not known. The sample includes 87,000 or so clones, with 88% observed a single time. 11% of the sample lies in the top ten. The source material was peripheral blood. Receptors were obtained from a man older than 75 with acute or convalescent COVID-19.

The chain joins TRBV11-3 to TRBJ2-3; TRBD2 agrees at 13 bases. The CDR3 is 19 residues long. J was trimmed by 0 bases and V by 4 bases; bases with no gene match: 10. Germline values: CDR1 SGHNT, CDR2 YENEEA. The CDR3 protein is CASSSKGTSGKSSTDTQYF. The CDR3 DNA sequence: TGTGCCAGCAGCTCAAAGGGGACTAGCGGGAAGTCTAGCACAGATACGCAGTATTTT.

The chain couples TRBV5-5 to TRBJ2-5, with a possible D match to TRBD2 (6 bases). V was pared by 1 base and J by 5 bases, with 9 bases between. There are 13 residues in the CDR3. Per germline, CDR1 SGHKS and CDR2 YYEKEE (reference sequence). Here the CDR3 DNA reads TGTGCCAGCAGCTTGAACGGAGGGGAGACCCAGTACTTC. Residues: CASSLNGGETQYF.

The J gene is TRBJ1-3, the V gene TRBV27; D not certain. Trimming cost V 8 bases and J 0 bases, with 11 bases left between them. Germline CDR1 and CDR2: MNHEY and SMNVEV (reference sequence). This CDR3 has 14 amino acids. The CDR3 here is CASGARRSGNTIYF. The CDR3 DNA reads TGTGCCAGCGGCGCGCGGCGCTCTGGAAACACCATATATTTT.

The chain recombines TRBV5-4 with TRBJ1-2; 12 bases agree with TRBD1. Trimming took 4 bases from V and 4 from J; bases not matched to a gene: 5. CDR1 is SGHNT, CDR2 YYREEE, per germline (reference sequence). CDR3 length equals 15 residues. CDR3 region: CASSLGQGAPYGYTF. The CDR3 region has the DNA TGTGCCAGCAGCCTGGGACAGGGGGCTCCCTATGGCTACACCTTC.

The chain couples TRBV7-2 to TRBJ2-7; the match to TRBD2 covers 10 bases. The CDR3 extends over 16 amino acids. V lost 1 base and J lost 4; bases outside the gene matches: 7. Germline V gene sequence: CDR1 SGHTA, CDR2 FQGNSA. For the CDR3, the DNA is TGTGCCAGCAGCTTAGGTGTAGCGGGAGGAATTTACGAGCAGTACTTC. It yields the protein CASSLGVAGGIYEQYF.

The V call is TRBV6-5, the J call TRBJ2-1; D possibly corresponds to TRBD2 (6 bases). The germline gives CDR1 MNHEY, CDR2 SVGAGI. Trimming shortened V by 0 bases and J by 0 bases, and 9 bases separated the two germline ends. The CDR3 runs to 16 residues. The DNA for the CDR3 is TGTGCCAGCAGTTACTCGGGACTTAGCTCCTACAATGAGCAGTTCTTC. Translation: CASSYSGLSSYNEQFF.

The chain employs TRBV19 and TRBJ1-2; 7 bases line up with TRBD1. The trim removed 9 bases at V and 4 bases at J, leaving 11 bases unmatched. The CDR3 spans 14 residues. Germline lookup yields CDR1 LNHDA and CDR2 SQIVND (reference sequence). The CDR3 loop is CASQSGGNSYGYTF. The CDR3, as DNA: TGTGCCAGCCAATCAGGGGGTAATAGCTATGGCTACACCTTC.

The chain uses TRBV6-2 or TRBV6-3 and TRBJ2-7, with 9 bases fitting TRBD1. There are 15 residues in the CDR3. Germline assignment: CDR1 MNHEY and CDR2 SVGEGT. The V and J ends lost 1 base and 2 bases, in that order; junction bases with no gene match: 3. The CDR3 nucleotides read TGTGCCAGCAGTTACTTAGGGACAGGGCCCTACGAGCAGTACTTC. Translated, it gives CASSYLGTGPYEQYF.

The chain combines TRBV6-6 with TRBJ1-5; TRBD1 is a possible D gene (5 bases). V lost 2 bases and J 6 bases, leaving 11 bases between the germline ends. Germline values: CDR1 MNHNY, CDR2 SVGAGI (reference sequence). This CDR3 is 14 amino acids long. The DNA for the CDR3 is TGTGCCAGCAGTTACGGGCAGGACATTCAGCCCCAGCATTTT. Translation: CASSYGQDIQPQHF.

This clone was observed at least ten times. The chain is built from TRBV2 and TRBJ2-1, with D perhaps TRBD2 (6 bases). Per germline, CDR1 SNHLY and CDR2 FYNNEI. Trimming cost V 3 bases and J 14 bases, with 11 bases left between them. The CDR3 runs 11 residues. The CDR3 DNA reads TGTGCCAGCAGTGAGACTAGAGAGGAGTTCTTC. As protein: CASSETREEFF. The full variable domain, completed using reference TRBV2 and TRBJ2-1, is EPEVTQTPSHQVTQMGQEVILRCVPISNHLYFYWYRQILGQKVEFLVSFYNNEISEKSEIFDDQFSVERPDGSNFTLKIRSTKLEDSAMYFCASSETREEFFGPGTRLTVL.

This chain joins TRBV3-1 (or the pseudogene TRBV3-2) and TRBJ1-1; no clear D gene. This CDR3 has 13 amino acids. CDR1 LGHDT and CDR2 YNNKEL come from the germline V gene (reference sequence). V gave up 1 base and J gave up 1 base, with 4 bases separating them. The CDR3 loop reads CASSQVANTEAFF. CDR3 DNA: TGTGCCAGCAGCCAAGTAGCGAACACTGAAGCTTTCTTT.

This chain uses TRBV19 with TRBJ1-1; possible D gene TRBD1, 6 bases. The CDR3 spans 14 residues. Trimming took 5 bases from V and 1 from J, leaving 11 bases between them. Germline V gene sequence: CDR1 LNHDA, CDR2 SQIVND (reference sequence). DNA of the CDR3: TGTGCCAGTAGTGGGCCGACAGGGAACACTGAAGCTTTCTTT. Translated: CASSGPTGNTEAFF.

The chain links TRBV3-1 (or the pseudogene TRBV3-2) to TRBJ1-4; no firm D call. Between the trimmed V and J ends, which lost 3 bases and 3 bases, there was a span of 11 bases. The CDR3 is made up of 15 amino acids. CDR1 LGHDT and CDR2 YNNKEL come from the germline V gene (reference sequence). The DNA of the CDR3 is TGTGCCAGCAGCCACGCCTCTCAGGCTAATGAAAAACTGTTTTTT. Translating gives CASSHASQANEKLFF.

The CDR3: CASSPGTGVGYTF. DNA for the CDR3: TGTGCCAGCAGTCCTGGGACAGGGGTCGGCTACACCTTC. The rearrangement uses TRBV12-3 or TRBV12-4 and TRBJ1-2; 10 bases are shared with TRBD1. The CDR3 contains 13 residues. Unmatched junction bases numbered 5, after V lost 5 bases and J lost 8 bases.

This clone showed up just a few times. The rearrangement uses TRBV4-3 and TRBJ1-3; 7 nucleotides agree with TRBD1. CDR1 is LGHNA, CDR2 YSLEER, per germline. This CDR3 is 15 amino acids long. The V gene end was trimmed by 0 bases and the J gene end by 4 bases; junction bases not matched to a gene: 3. In DNA, the CDR3 is TGCGCCAGCAGCCAAGAACAGGGGTTCGGAAACACCATATATTTT. It specifies CASSQEQGFGNTIYF.

The chain has TRBV25-1 and TRBJ2-5; 9 nucleotides agree with TRBD1. Trimming cost V 1 base and J 2 bases; bases outside gene matches: 2. The CDR3 covers 15 residues. Germline assignment: CDR1 MGHDK and CDR2 SYGVNS. The CDR3 here is CASSESGQGQETQYF. In DNA, the CDR3 is TGTGCCAGCAGTGAATCGGGACAGGGTCAAGAGACCCAGTACTTC.

This chain connects TRBV5-1 to TRBJ2-7; 10 bases fit TRBD1. The CDR3 length is 16 residues. The germline CDR1 and CDR2 sequences are SGHRS and YFSETQ. V gave up 0 bases and J gave up 6 bases; unmatched junction bases: 9. The CDR3 sequence: CASSLAGQGKRGEQYF. CDR3 nucleotide sequence: TGCGCCAGCAGCTTGGCGGGACAGGGGAAGAGGGGCGAGCAGTACTTC.

The chain has TRBV5-1 and TRBJ2-7, with 8 bases lining up with TRBD1. The CDR3 extends over 15 amino acids. From germline, CDR1 is SGHRS and CDR2 YFSETQ. With 4 bases clipped from V and 4 bases from J, the junction kept 10 bases outside the gene matches. The CDR3 loop is CASSTAGTGGYEQYF. The CDR3 DNA reads as TGCGCCAGCAGCACAGCCGGGACAGGAGGATACGAGCAGTACTTC.

V gene TRBV6-2 or TRBV6-3 combines with J gene TRBJ2-1, with TRBD2 matching 10 bases. The V gene's germline CDR1 is MNHEY and CDR2 SVGEGT. The CDR3 has 15 amino acids. V dropped 5 bases and J dropped 8; count of bases not matched to a gene: 9. The CDR3 nucleotides read TGTGCCAGCAGTGGCAGCGGGAGGGCTCGCGATGAGCAGTTCTTC. It specifies CASSGSGRARDEQFF.

The chain uses TRBV14 and TRBJ1-2, with TRBD1 matching over 8 bases. V shed 5 bases and J 3 bases; nucleotides not matched to a gene: 8. The CDR3 length is 15 residues. Germline V gives CDR1 SGHDN, CDR2 FVKESK. CDR3 DNA sequence: TGTGCCAGCAGCTACCGACAGGGGCCGTACTATGGCTACACCTTC. It encodes CASSYRQGPYYGYTF.

The sample holds one count of this clone. The J gene is TRBJ1-2, the V gene TRBV7-2; weak D call: TRBD1 (6 bases). The germline V gene encodes CDR1 SGHTA and CDR2 FQGNSA. The CDR3 is 13 residues long. Trimming pared 5 bases from V and 8 bases from J, leaving 15 bases between. CDR3 nucleotide sequence: TGTGCCAGCAGCGCAGGAACAGGGTTAGGCTACACCTTC. Its protein is CASSAGTGLGYTF.

The chain joins TRBV28 to TRBJ1-1; 10 bases align to TRBD1. Germline-derived CDR1 and CDR2 are MDHEN and SYDVKM. V trimming: 6 bases; J trimming: 8 bases; junction bases outside the gene matches: 21. The CDR3 covers 18 residues. CDR3 sequence: CASSRSPPWDRGWEEAFF. The CDR3 nucleotides are TGTGCCAGCAGCCGTTCCCCTCCGTGGGACAGGGGTTGGGAGGAAGCTTTCTTT.

The V call is TRBV4-1, the J call TRBJ2-7, with D perhaps TRBD1 (5 bases). The CDR3 is 15 amino acids. The V end was cut by 1 base, the J end by 4 bases, with 14 bases between. Germline V lookup: CDR1 MGHRA, CDR2 YSYEKL. CDR3 loop: CASSQGQGKEYEQYF. The CDR3 bases are TGCGCCAGCAGCCAAGGCCAGGGTAAGGAATACGAGCAGTACTTC.

The chain couples TRBV10-3 to TRBJ2-7, with D hard to call. With 3 bases removed from V and 0 bases from J, the gap between germline ends came to 9 bases. The CDR3 consists of 14 residues. Germline loops: CDR1 ENHRY, CDR2 SYGVKD. CDR3 residues: CAISEQVPSYEQYF. CDR3 DNA: TGTGCCATCAGTGAACAAGTCCCCTCCTACGAGCAGTACTTC.

The chain has TRBV9 and TRBJ2-1; D perhaps matches TRBD2 (6 bases). Germline V gene lookup returns CDR1 SGDLS and CDR2 YYNGEE. The CDR3 has 14 residues. The V and J ends lost 0 bases and 3 bases respectively, with 7 bases between them. The CDR3 DNA reads TGTGCCAGCAGCGTAGCGGGAGACTACAATGAGCAGTTCTTC. It specifies CASSVAGDYNEQFF. The full variable domain, with the rest looked up from reference TRBV9 and TRBJ2-1, is DSGVTQTPKHLITATGQRVTLRCSPRSGDLSVYWYQQSLDQGLQFLIQYYNGEERAKGNILERFSAQQFPDLHSELNLSSLELGDSALYFCASSVAGDYNEQFFGPGTRLTVL.

Worth noting for this clone: The same CDR3 is also encoded by other DNA sequences in this sample. This chain connects TRBV20-1 to TRBJ1-4; D unresolved. The V gene's germline CDR1 is DFQATT and CDR2 SNEGSKA (reference sequence). There are 15 residues in the CDR3. The ends were cut back, 3 bases at V and 0 bases at J, with 11 bases in the middle. CDR3 in amino acids: CSASPGGSTNEKLFF. In DNA form, the CDR3 reads TGCAGTGCTAGTCCTGGAGGCTCAACTAATGAAAAACTGTTTTTT.

The CDR3 nucleotides read TGTGCCAGCAGTTTAAGAGCGGGAGGGTTGGCTGAGCAGTTCTTC. Amino acids: CASSLRAGGLAEQFF. V usage is TRBV27 and J usage is TRBJ2-1; 10 bases agree with TRBD2. Per the germline V gene, CDR1 is MNHEY and CDR2 is SMNVEV (reference sequence). After removal of 2 bases from V and 9 bases from J, the junction contained 7 bases not matched to a gene. This CDR3 contains 15 residues.

Only one count was recorded for this clone. At one end, the junction sequence differs from germline, possibly due to a read error. The rearrangement joins TRBV7-3 to TRBJ2-1; 8 nucleotides match TRBD1. Germline V lookup: CDR1 SGHTA, CDR2 FQGTGA. This CDR3 is built from 15 residues. Written as DNA, the CDR3 is TGTGCCAGCAGCTTAAGGGGACAGGACTACGATGAGCAGTTCTTC. This gives the protein CASSLRGQDYDEQFF. The full variable domain, with the rest looked up from reference TRBV7-3 and TRBJ2-1, is GAGVSQTPSNKVTEKGKYVELRCDPISGHTALYWYRQSLGQGPEFLIYFQGTGAADDSGLPNDRFFAVRPEGSVSTLKIQRTERGDSAVYLCASSLRGQDYDEQFFGPGTRLTVL.

This clone was recorded once. The chain has TRBV6-5 and TRBJ2-7; the D gene is possibly TRBD2 (7 bases). Germline-derived CDR1 and CDR2 are MNHEY and SVGAGI. This CDR3 contains 14 residues. V lost 7 bases and J 4 bases, leaving 17 bases between the germline ends. Here the CDR3 DNA reads TGTGCCAGCATCCACGAGGGGGGGCGATACGAGCAGTACTTC. Its translation: CASIHEGGRYEQYF.

The chain has TRBV28 and TRBJ1-2, with D possibly TRBD1 on 6 matching bases. Trimming shortened V by 7 bases and J by 3 bases, and 12 bases separated the two germline ends. The CDR3 totals 13 residues. Germline V gene lookup returns CDR1 MDHEN and CDR2 SYDVKM. CDR3 sequence reads: CASKLGADYGYTF. DNA for the CDR3: TGTGCCAGCAAATTGGGGGCGGACTATGGCTACACCTTC.